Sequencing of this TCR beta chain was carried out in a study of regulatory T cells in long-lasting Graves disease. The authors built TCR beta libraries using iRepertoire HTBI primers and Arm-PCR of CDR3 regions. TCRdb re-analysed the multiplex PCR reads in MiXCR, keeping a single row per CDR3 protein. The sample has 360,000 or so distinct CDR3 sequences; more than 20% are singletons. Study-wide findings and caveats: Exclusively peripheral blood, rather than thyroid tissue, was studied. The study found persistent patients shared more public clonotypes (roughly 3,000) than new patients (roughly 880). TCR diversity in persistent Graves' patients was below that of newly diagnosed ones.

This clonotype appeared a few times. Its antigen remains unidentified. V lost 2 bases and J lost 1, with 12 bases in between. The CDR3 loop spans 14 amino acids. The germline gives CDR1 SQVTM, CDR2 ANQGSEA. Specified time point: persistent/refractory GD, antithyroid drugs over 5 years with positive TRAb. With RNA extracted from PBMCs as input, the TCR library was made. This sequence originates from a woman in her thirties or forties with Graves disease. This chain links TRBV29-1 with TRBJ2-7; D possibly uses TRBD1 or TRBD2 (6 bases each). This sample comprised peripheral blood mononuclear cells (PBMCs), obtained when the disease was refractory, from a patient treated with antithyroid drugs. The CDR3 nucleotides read TGCAGCGTTGAAAAGGGGGGAGCTTCCTACGAGCAGTACTTC. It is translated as CSVEKGGASYEQYF.